The sequence of this T cell receptor beta chain was determined in a study of blood T cell repertoires in COVID-19. Looking at the study overall: The United States, Italy and Spain provided the acute and convalescent COVID-19 samples.

V was pared by 2 bases and J by 8 bases, with 10 bases between. The CDR3 loop spans 12 amino acids. CDR1 is SGHRS, CDR2 YFSETQ, per germline. Original methodology: Amplification from reference gene primers served as the basis for estimated nucleated cell counts. Sequenced by immunoSEQ multiplex PCR; TCRdb stores in-frame clones only, minus some. V, J and clone size reflect that table, while D and trimming were determined from the DNA. In the table there are about 200,000 clones, 70% to 90% of which are singletons. During active infection, Seattle patients enrolled and were then monitored through disease.

This sequence was found in a man over 45 with COVID-19, enrolled during active disease. This chain joins TRBV5-1 and TRBJ1-1; TRBD1 might be the D (5 bases). Sample: peripheral blood. The CDR3 loop reads CASSFGTNEAFF. CDR3 coding DNA: TGCGCCAGCAGCTTTGGGACTAACGAAGCTTTCTTT.